The present entry profiles one T cell receptor beta chain with its context. The data stem from a study of PD-L1 blockade in urothelial cancer. About the research overall: At 3 weeks after treatment start (second dose) and again at 6 weeks, blood was analyzed.

Profiling relied on immunoSEQ multiplex PCR, and the TCRdb table lists in-frame clones only, not all of them. The sample lists 70,000 or so clones; 85% to 90% were seen once. The germline V gene has CDR1 SGDLS and CDR2 YYNGEE. This CDR3 has 16 amino acids. The J segment lost 5 bases and the V segment lost 0 bases, leaving 4 bases of the junction unmatched. Indicated time point: pretreatment peripheral blood. The specimen was PBMCs, collected around atezolizumab (anti-PD-L1) treatment. This TCR derives from a man between 65 and 79 years old with urothelial cancer. V usage is TRBV9 and J usage is TRBJ2-2; 10 positions agree with TRBD2. The CDR3 sequence is CASSVGLAGATGELFF. The CDR3 DNA reads as TGTGCCAGCAGCGTAGGCCTAGCGGGAGCTACCGGGGAGCTGTTTTTT.